The rows below give T cell receptor beta chains drawn from one sample of a study of technical replicates of blood from a handful of donors. The data were produced by immunoSEQ multiplex PCR, yet TCRdb's version contains in-frame clones alone and is incomplete. This sample has about 82,000 clones, with 90% to 95% found just once. Sequencing was carried out using T cells isolated from PBMCs. Receptors were obtained from a human donor in good health. Both conserved end residues are part of each CDR3. Each record gives: D gene, J gene, clone size, V gene, CDR3 DNA, CDR3 protein. D genes are given only for firm matches. Part of the rows lack a size; the others show once, few, many or a class for expanded clones.

d_call: -; j_call: TRBJ2-7; clone_size: -; v_call: TRBV2; cdr3_nt: TGTGCCAGCAGGAGGGAGTACGAGCAGTACTTC; cdr3_aa: CASRREYEQYF
d_call: -; j_call: TRBJ1-3; clone_size: -; v_call: TRBV11-3; cdr3_nt: TGTGCCAGCAGCTTGGCAAACACCATATATTTT; cdr3_aa: CASSLANTIYF
d_call: TRBD2; j_call: TRBJ2-7; clone_size: -; v_call: TRBV9; cdr3_nt: TGTGCCAGCAGCGCCGGGACTAGCTCGGTGGGGCAGTACTTC; cdr3_aa: CASSAGTSSVGQYF
d_call: -; j_call: TRBJ2-4; clone_size: -; v_call: TRBV4-3; cdr3_nt: TGCGCCAGCAGCCATTCTACAGGGACGGCCAAAAACATTCAGTACTTC; cdr3_aa: CASSHSTGTAKNIQYF
d_call: TRBD1; j_call: TRBJ2-2; clone_size: -; v_call: TRBV5-6; cdr3_nt: TGTGCCAGCAGTCCTCCGGGACAGGGTTACACCGGGGAGCTGTTTTTT; cdr3_aa: CASSPPGQGYTGELFF
d_call: TRBD2; j_call: TRBJ2-5; clone_size: -; v_call: TRBV6-5; cdr3_nt: TGTGCCAGCAGCCGACTAGCGGGAGGGGGGGAGACCCAGTACTTC; cdr3_aa: CASSRLAGGGETQYF
d_call: -; j_call: TRBJ1-5; clone_size: -; v_call: TRBV2; cdr3_nt: TGTGCCACGCACAGGACGGCCAGCAATCAGCCCCAGCATTTT; cdr3_aa: CATHRTASNQPQHF
d_call: TRBD1; j_call: TRBJ1-1; clone_size: -; v_call: TRBV6-1; cdr3_nt: TGTGCCAGCATAGGGGGCAGGGGGTGGGATGGTGAAGCTTTCTTT; cdr3_aa: CASIGGRGWDGEAFF
d_call: -; j_call: TRBJ1-1; clone_size: -; v_call: TRBV21-1; cdr3_nt: TGTGCCAGCAGCAAAGCGCCAGGGTGGGTTACTGAAGCTTTCTTT; cdr3_aa: CASSKAPGWVTEAFF
d_call: -; j_call: TRBJ1-1; clone_size: few; v_call: TRBV7-9; cdr3_nt: TGTGCCAGCAGCCTATCCTACAGGGTCACTGAAGCTTTCTTT; cdr3_aa: CASSLSYRVTEAFF
d_call: -; j_call: TRBJ2-7; clone_size: -; v_call: TRBV7-9; cdr3_nt: TGTGCCAGCAGCTGGACTGAGGCCTACGAGCAGTACTTC; cdr3_aa: CASSWTEAYEQYF
d_call: TRBD1; j_call: TRBJ1-1; clone_size: -; v_call: TRBV29-1; cdr3_nt: TGCAGCGTTGAAAGGGACAGGCTTCGGACTGAAGCTTTCTTT; cdr3_aa: CSVERDRLRTEAFF
d_call: TRBD1; j_call: TRBJ1-2; clone_size: -; v_call: TRBV6-5; cdr3_nt: TGTGCCAGCAGAGCTGACAGGGGGGATGGCTACACCTTC; cdr3_aa: CASRADRGDGYTF
d_call: -; j_call: TRBJ2-7; clone_size: -; v_call: TRBV2; cdr3_nt: TGTGCCAGCAGTGGACTCAGTAGGATAGACTTTAACTCCTACGAGCAGTACTTC; cdr3_aa: CASSGLSRIDFNSYEQYF
d_call: -; j_call: TRBJ2-2; clone_size: -; v_call: TRBV2; cdr3_nt: TGTGCCAGCATTTGGAGCGGGGAGCTGTTTTTT; cdr3_aa: CASIWSGELFF
d_call: -; j_call: TRBJ1-5; clone_size: -; v_call: TRBV18; cdr3_nt: TGTGCCAGCTCAGGCCGGCCCCTCCAGGGCAGCAATCAGCCCCAGCATTTT; cdr3_aa: CASSGRPLQGSNQPQHF
d_call: TRBD2; j_call: TRBJ2-2; clone_size: -; v_call: TRBV7-3; cdr3_nt: TGTGCCAGCAGCTTAGGGTTGGCTAGCGGGACGGGGGAGCTGTTTTTT; cdr3_aa: CASSLGLASGTGELFF
d_call: -; j_call: TRBJ2-1; clone_size: -; v_call: TRBV27; cdr3_nt: TGTGCCAGCAGTTTCTCCCGGGACTACAATGAGCAGTTCTTC; cdr3_aa: CASSFSRDYNEQFF
d_call: TRBD2; j_call: TRBJ2-1; clone_size: -; v_call: TRBV10-3; cdr3_nt: TGTGCCATCACCGACGCCCTTGGACTAGCGGGAGAGGAGTACAATGAGCAGTTCTTC; cdr3_aa: CAITDALGLAGEEYNEQFF
d_call: -; j_call: TRBJ2-3; clone_size: -; v_call: TRBV4-1; cdr3_nt: TGCGCCAGCAGCCAATACCCCGAAGCGCCTAGCACAGATACGCAGTATTTT; cdr3_aa: CASSQYPEAPSTDTQYF
d_call: TRBD1; j_call: TRBJ2-7; clone_size: -; v_call: TRBV28; cdr3_nt: TGTGCCAGCAGGGAATCAGGGGGCAATCTCGAAGAGCAGTACTTC; cdr3_aa: CASRESGGNLEEQYF
d_call: TRBD2; j_call: TRBJ2-2; clone_size: -; v_call: TRBV9; cdr3_nt: TGTGCCAGCAGTTCCCTCGGGCGGGAGGGTAGAACCGGGGAGCTGTTTTTT; cdr3_aa: CASSSLGREGRTGELFF
d_call: -; j_call: TRBJ2-2; clone_size: -; v_call: TRBV6-5; cdr3_nt: TGTGCCAGTCAGATGTTGAACACCGGGGAGCTGTTTTTT; cdr3_aa: CASQMLNTGELFF
d_call: TRBD2; j_call: TRBJ2-1; clone_size: -; v_call: TRBV9; cdr3_nt: TGTGCCAGCAGCGTGTTAGGACTAGCGGAGGAGCAGTTCTTC; cdr3_aa: CASSVLGLAEEQFF
d_call: -; j_call: TRBJ2-2; clone_size: -; v_call: TRBV11-3; cdr3_nt: TGTGCCAGCAGCCGGGGTCCCGGGGAGCTGTTTTTT; cdr3_aa: CASSRGPGELFF
d_call: -; j_call: TRBJ2-5; clone_size: -; v_call: TRBV25-1; cdr3_nt: TGTGCCAGCAGTGACCCTACAGTGGCCCAGTACTTC; cdr3_aa: CASSDPTVAQYF
d_call: TRBD1; j_call: TRBJ2-2; clone_size: -; v_call: TRBV29-1; cdr3_nt: TGCAGCGTTGTGGTTCAGGGGGCAAGTACCGGGGAGCTGTTTTTT; cdr3_aa: CSVVVQGASTGELFF
d_call: TRBD1; j_call: TRBJ1-4; clone_size: -; v_call: TRBV10-2; cdr3_nt: TGCGCCAGCAGCTCTCAGGGGGCCGGGGGTGAAAAACTGTTTTTT; cdr3_aa: CASSSQGAGGEKLFF
d_call: -; j_call: TRBJ1-2; clone_size: few; v_call: TRBV10-2; cdr3_nt: TGCGCCAGCAGTGAATTACAGGGACCACCATTTGGCTACACCTTC; cdr3_aa: CASSELQGPPFGYTF
d_call: -; j_call: TRBJ1-5; clone_size: once; v_call: TRBV7-2; cdr3_nt: TGTGCCAGCAGCTTAGATTCCAGGGGCAATCAGCCCCAGCATTTT; cdr3_aa: CASSLDSRGNQPQHF
d_call: -; j_call: TRBJ1-5; clone_size: -; v_call: TRBV19; cdr3_nt: TGTGCCAGTAGTATATGGGGAGTCGGAGTTCAGCCCCAGCATTTT; cdr3_aa: CASSIWGVGVQPQHF
d_call: -; j_call: TRBJ2-2; clone_size: -; v_call: TRBV19; cdr3_nt: TGTGCCAGTAGTATAGGGTGGCCAACCGGGGAGCTGTTTTTT; cdr3_aa: CASSIGWPTGELFF
d_call: -; j_call: TRBJ1-2; clone_size: -; v_call: TRBV9; cdr3_nt: TGTGCCAGCAGCGTAGACGGGGACTATGGCTACACCTTC; cdr3_aa: CASSVDGDYGYTF
d_call: -; j_call: TRBJ2-7; clone_size: -; v_call: TRBV7-2; cdr3_nt: TGTGCCAGCAGCTACCCCAGCTACGAGCAGTACTTC; cdr3_aa: CASSYPSYEQYF
d_call: -; j_call: TRBJ2-1; clone_size: -; v_call: TRBV29-1; cdr3_nt: TGCAGCGTTGCCGGGTCCTACAATGAGCAGTTCTTC; cdr3_aa: CSVAGSYNEQFF
d_call: -; j_call: TRBJ2-1; clone_size: -; v_call: TRBV5-1; cdr3_nt: TGCGCCAGCAGCCCGGGGTACAATGAGCAGTTCTTC; cdr3_aa: CASSPGYNEQFF
d_call: -; j_call: TRBJ1-1; clone_size: -; v_call: TRBV10-3; cdr3_nt: TGTGCCATCACGGGTGGCTCGACTGAAGCTTTCTTT; cdr3_aa: CAITGGSTEAFF
d_call: -; j_call: TRBJ1-5; clone_size: -; v_call: TRBV14; cdr3_nt: TGTGCCAGCAGCCCCAGGGAGGGAAATCAGCCCCAGCATTTT; cdr3_aa: CASSPREGNQPQHF
d_call: -; j_call: TRBJ2-7; clone_size: -; v_call: TRBV29-1; cdr3_nt: TGCAGCGCGGGAGAGGCAGACTACGAGCAGTACTTC; cdr3_aa: CSAGEADYEQYF
d_call: -; j_call: TRBJ2-1; clone_size: -; v_call: TRBV6-1; cdr3_nt: TGTGCCAGCAGTGTTTGGCTTAGGGAGCGGGACAATGAGCAGTTCTTC; cdr3_aa: CASSVWLRERDNEQFF
d_call: -; j_call: TRBJ2-3; clone_size: once; v_call: TRBV4-3; cdr3_nt: TGCGCCAGCAGCCAAGGGGCCGAAGCCTATCCTAGCACAGATACGCAGTATTTT; cdr3_aa: CASSQGAEAYPSTDTQYF
d_call: TRBD2; j_call: TRBJ2-1; clone_size: -; v_call: TRBV19; cdr3_nt: TGTGCCAGTAGTGAAGGGCGGGAGTTAAATGAGCAGTTCTTC; cdr3_aa: CASSEGRELNEQFF
d_call: -; j_call: TRBJ1-4; clone_size: -; v_call: TRBV4-1; cdr3_nt: TGCGCCAGCAGCCTAGGGGAGGGCGAAAAACTGTTTTTT; cdr3_aa: CASSLGEGEKLFF
d_call: TRBD2; j_call: TRBJ2-2; clone_size: -; v_call: TRBV29-1; cdr3_nt: TGCAGCGTTCGGGGACTAACCGACGGGGAGCTGTTTTTT; cdr3_aa: CSVRGLTDGELFF
d_call: -; j_call: TRBJ2-3; clone_size: -; v_call: TRBV29-1; cdr3_nt: TGCAGCGTCCGAGGGACATTGACAGATACGCAGTATTTT; cdr3_aa: CSVRGTLTDTQYF
d_call: TRBD1; j_call: TRBJ2-4; clone_size: -; v_call: TRBV5-5; cdr3_nt: TGTGCCAGCAGCCAAGACAGGGTTGGGGCCAAAAACATTCAGTACTTC; cdr3_aa: CASSQDRVGAKNIQYF
d_call: TRBD1; j_call: TRBJ2-5; clone_size: -; v_call: TRBV4-1; cdr3_nt: TGCGCCAGCAGCCAGGGGACAGGGAAGCGAGAGACCCAGTACTTC; cdr3_aa: CASSQGTGKRETQYF
d_call: -; j_call: TRBJ2-3; clone_size: -; v_call: TRBV19; cdr3_nt: TGTGCCAGTAGTCTGCAGACAGGCAGCACAGATACGCAGTATTTT; cdr3_aa: CASSLQTGSTDTQYF
d_call: TRBD2; j_call: TRBJ2-1; clone_size: -; v_call: TRBV28; cdr3_nt: TGTGCCAGCAGTTCGAATCTAGCGGGTGAAGACTACAATGAGCAGTTCTTC; cdr3_aa: CASSSNLAGEDYNEQFF
d_call: -; j_call: TRBJ1-1; clone_size: few; v_call: TRBV25-1; cdr3_nt: TGTGCCAGCAGTGAGGGGGCCACTGAAGCTTTCTTT; cdr3_aa: CASSEGATEAFF
d_call: -; j_call: TRBJ2-7; clone_size: -; v_call: TRBV7-6; cdr3_nt: TGTGCCAGCAGCTACAGGGTATCCTACGAGCAGTACTTC; cdr3_aa: CASSYRVSYEQYF
d_call: -; j_call: TRBJ1-4; clone_size: -; v_call: TRBV30; cdr3_nt: TGTGCCTCCCCTTGGGGGGGAGCAAGTGAAAAACTGTTTTTT; cdr3_aa: CASPWGGASEKLFF
d_call: -; j_call: TRBJ2-5; clone_size: -; v_call: TRBV7-8; cdr3_nt: TGTGCCAGTGGCGGGTTGTGGGAGACCCAGTACTTC; cdr3_aa: CASGGLWETQYF
d_call: -; j_call: TRBJ2-2; clone_size: -; v_call: TRBV11-2; cdr3_nt: TGTGCCAGCAGCCCAGGGGCCACCTCGAACACCGGGGAGCTGTTTTTT; cdr3_aa: CASSPGATSNTGELFF